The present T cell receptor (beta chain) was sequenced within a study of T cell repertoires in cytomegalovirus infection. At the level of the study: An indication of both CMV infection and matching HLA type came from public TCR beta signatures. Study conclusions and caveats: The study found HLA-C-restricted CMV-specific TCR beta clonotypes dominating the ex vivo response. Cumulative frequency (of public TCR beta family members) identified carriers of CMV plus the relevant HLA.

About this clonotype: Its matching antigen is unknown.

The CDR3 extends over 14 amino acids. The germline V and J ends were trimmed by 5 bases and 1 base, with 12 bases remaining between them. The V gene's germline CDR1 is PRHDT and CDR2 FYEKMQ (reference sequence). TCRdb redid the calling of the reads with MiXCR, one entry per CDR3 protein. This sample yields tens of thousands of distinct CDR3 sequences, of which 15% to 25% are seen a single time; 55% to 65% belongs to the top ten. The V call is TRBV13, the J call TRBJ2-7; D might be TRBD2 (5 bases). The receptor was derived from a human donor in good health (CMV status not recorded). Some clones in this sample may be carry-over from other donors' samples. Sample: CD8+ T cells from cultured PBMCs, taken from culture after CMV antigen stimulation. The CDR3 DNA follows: TGTGCCAGCAGCCCCAGAGGGATTTCCTACGAGCAGTACTTC. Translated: CASSPRGISYEQYF. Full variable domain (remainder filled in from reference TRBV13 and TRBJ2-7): AAGVIQSPRHLIKEKRETATLKCYPIPRHDTVYWYQQGPGQDPQFLISFYEKMQSDKGSIPDRFSAQQFSDYHSELNMSSLELGDSALYFCASSPRGISYEQYFGPGTRLTVT.